These T cell receptor beta chains were read from a single sample in a study of cytomegalovirus exposure and HLA in healthy donors. The method was immunoSEQ multiplex PCR; TCRdb's version includes in-frame clones alone and lacks a portion of them. The sample has around 160,000 clones, roughly four fifths seen once; the top ten hold around 4.3%. Sequences were obtained from PBMCs. These receptor sequences come from a man aged 50-59 years in good health and CMV-seropositive. CDR3s include the opening cysteine and the closing phenylalanine or tryptophan. A D gene is named only where the DNA matches it firmly. Part of the rows lack a size; the others show once, few, many or a class for expanded clones.

>TRBJ2-3|NA|TRBD1|TRBV7-3
TGTGCCAGCAGCCGGACAGGGAGCACAGATACGCAGTATTTT
CASSRTGSTDTQYF
>TRBJ2-7|once|NA|TRBV6-5
TGTGCCAGCAGTTACCGGGAGAGTGTCAACGAGCAGTACTTC
CASSYRESVNEQYF
>TRBJ2-2|few|NA|TRBV5-4
TGTGCCAGCAGCTTGGACGGGGGAACGAACACCGGGGAGCTGTTTTTT
CASSLDGGTNTGELFF
>TRBJ2-1|NA|TRBD2|TRBV5-5
TGTGCCAGCAGCCACCGAGTAGCGGGACTACGCTACAATGAGCAGTTCTTC
CASSHRVAGLRYNEQFF
>TRBJ1-1|NA|NA|TRBV2
TGTGCCAGCAGACGGGGGTGGAACACTGAAGCTTTCTTT
CASRRGWNTEAFF
>TRBJ2-1|NA|TRBD2|TRBV28
TGTGCCAGCAGCTACCGAGTCCTAGCGGGCCACAATGAGCAGTTCTTC
CASSYRVLAGHNEQFF
>TRBJ1-6|few|TRBD1|TRBV6-1
TGTGCCAGCAGTGAAGCCCGACAGGGATCGGCTTCACCCCTCCACTTT
CASSEARQGSASPLHF
>TRBJ2-7|NA|TRBD1|TRBV23-1
TGCGCCAGCAGAACTCGGACAGGAATCCCCTACGAGCAGTACTTC
CASRTRTGIPYEQYF
>TRBJ2-7|NA|TRBD1|TRBV5-1
TGCGCCAGCAGCTTGGATGTAGGTAGGTGGGACAGAAACTACGAGCAGTACTTC
CASSLDVGRWDRNYEQYF
>TRBJ1-5|few|TRBD1|TRBV15
TGTGCCACCAGCAGAGTCAGGGGGGTGAATCAGCCCCAGCATTTT
CATSRVRGVNQPQHF
>TRBJ2-7|NA|NA|TRBV7-8
TGTGCCAGCAGCCTCAGTAGGGGGTTTGAGCAGTACTTC
CASSLSRGFEQYF
>TRBJ2-4|NA|TRBD2|TRBV6-1
TGTGCCAGCAGTGAATGGGGGCTAGCGGGAATAAACATTCAGTACTTC
CASSEWGLAGINIQYF
>TRBJ2-7|NA|TRBD2|TRBV6-1
TGTGCCAGCACTTCTAGCGGGGCTAAGTACGAGCAGTACTTC
CASTSSGAKYEQYF
>TRBJ2-1|few|NA|TRBV30
TGTGCCTGGAGTATGGAGGGATTGTACAATGAGCAGTTCTTC
CAWSMEGLYNEQFF
>TRBJ2-6|NA|TRBD1|TRBV4-1
TGCGCCAGCAGCCAAGTTGGTAAGGACAGGGGGCCCTCTGGGGCCAACGTCCTGACTTTC
CASSQVGKDRGPSGANVLTF
>TRBJ2-1|NA|NA|TRBV21-1
TGTGCCAGCAGCAAAGCTCTAGCGGGAGGGAACAATGAGCAGTTCTTC
CASSKALAGGNNEQFF
>TRBJ1-2|NA|NA|TRBV4-1
TGCGCCAGCAGCCAAGATAGCGGGGGTCCACTCTATGGCTACACCTTC
CASSQDSGGPLYGYTF
>TRBJ2-6|large|TRBD1|TRBV7-8
TGTGCCAGCAGCTTAGAGGCCAGGGGGCCGTCTGGGGCCAACGTCCTGACTTTC
CASSLEARGPSGANVLTF
>TRBJ2-3|NA|NA|TRBV10-3
TGTGCCATCAGGAAAGGACAGAGCGACACAGATACGCAGTATTTT
CAIRKGQSDTDTQYF
>TRBJ1-1|NA|TRBD1|TRBV15
TGTGCCACCAGCAGAGACAGGGGGATGAACACTGAAGCTTTCTTT
CATSRDRGMNTEAFF
>TRBJ2-5|NA|NA|TRBV5-1
TGCGCCAGCAGCTTGGGGGCAGGGAGGGAGACCCAGTACTTC
CASSLGAGRETQYF
>TRBJ1-1|NA|NA|TRBV19
TGTGCCAGTAGTATTGGAGCCGGAATGAACACTGAAGCTTTCTTT
CASSIGAGMNTEAFF
>TRBJ1-6|NA|NA|TRBV27
TGTGCCAGCAGTTTAACCAGGGGTTATTCACCCCTCCACTTT
CASSLTRGYSPLHF
>TRBJ2-2|NA|NA|TRBV9
TGTGCCAGCAGCGTTGGTGGGGGCCACGACACCGGGGAGCTGTTTTTT
CASSVGGGHDTGELFF
>TRBJ2-7|NA|TRBD2|TRBV11-2
TGTGCCAGCAGCTCATCCGGGAGGGGCTCCTACGAGCAGTACTTC
CASSSSGRGSYEQYF
>TRBJ2-7|NA|NA|TRBV4-2
TGTGCCAGCAGCCAAGATCTGAGCTACGAGCAGTACTTC
CASSQDLSYEQYF
>TRBJ2-1|NA|TRBD1|TRBV10-1
TGCGCCAGCAGGGCGACAGGGGACAATGAGCAGTTCTTC
CASRATGDNEQFF
>TRBJ2-7|NA|NA|TRBV4-2
TGTGCCAGCAGCCAAGGGCGGGGGAGGGGGTATTCCGAGCAGTACTTC
CASSQGRGRGYSEQYF
>TRBJ1-4|NA|NA|TRBV6-6
TGTGCCAGCTCCTTACAGGGATCCGCAACTAATGAAAAACTGTTTTTT
CASSLQGSATNEKLFF
>TRBJ1-1|NA|NA|TRBV6-1
TGTGCCAGCAGTGAAAGTCGGGGGACTGAAGCTTTCTTT
CASSESRGTEAFF
>TRBJ1-1|NA|TRBD1|TRBV6-5
TGTGCTGGAAAATTACAGGGGTTGGGCACTGAAGCTTTCTTT
CAGKLQGLGTEAFF
>TRBJ2-3|few|TRBD2|TRBV7-9
TGTGCCAGCAGCTTGGGGCGGGGGACGAGCACAGATACGCAGTATTTT
CASSLGRGTSTDTQYF
>TRBJ1-2|NA|NA|TRBV28
TGTGCCAGCAGGTCCGGGTCCCTCTATGGCTACACCTTC
CASRSGSLYGYTF
>TRBJ2-3|NA|TRBD2|TRBV2
TGTGCCAGCGTTAAGCGGGAGGGGGATACGCAGTATTTT
CASVKREGDTQYF
>TRBJ2-7|NA|NA|TRBV27
TGTGCCAGCAGTTTATCAGGGGGCTACGAGCAGTACTTC
CASSLSGGYEQYF
>TRBJ2-7|NA|TRBD1|TRBV7-3
TGTGCCAGCAGCCCGACAGGGGGCCGGGATGAGCAGTACTTC
CASSPTGGRDEQYF
>TRBJ2-1|NA|TRBD1|TRBV13
TGTGCCAGCAGCCCCCGGGACAGATACTACAATGAGCAGTTCTTC
CASSPRDRYYNEQFF
>TRBJ1-1|NA|NA|TRBV20-1
TGCAGAGCCCCTTTGAACACTGAAGCTTTCTTT
CRAPLNTEAFF
>TRBJ1-1|NA|NA|TRBV4-1
TGCGCCAGCAGCCAAGAGGGACAGAACACTGAAGCTTTCTTT
CASSQEGQNTEAFF
>TRBJ2-7|NA|TRBD1|TRBV28
TGTGCCAGCAGTGACAGGGGGTTCCCCTCCTACGAGCAGTACTTC
CASSDRGFPSYEQYF
>TRBJ2-1|NA|TRBD1|TRBV6-5
TGTGCCAGCAGTCGGGGACAGGAGCAGTTCTTC
CASSRGQEQFF
>TRBJ1-1|few|TRBD1|TRBV5-4
TGTGCCAGCAGCTCGGGACAGGTTGCCACTGAAGCTTTCTTT
CASSSGQVATEAFF
>TRBJ2-6|NA|TRBD1|TRBV19
TGTGCCAGTAGTCCGGACAGGGGCTCTGGGGCCAACGTCCTGACTTTC
CASSPDRGSGANVLTF
>TRBJ1-1|NA|NA|TRBV19
TGTGCCAGTATCGCCAGGGGCCCCTTGAACACTGAAGCTTTCTTT
CASIARGPLNTEAFF